This TCR beta chain was observed in a study of neoadjuvant anti-PD-1 for oral cavity cancer. Patients were newly diagnosed with stage II-IVA oral cavity squamous cell carcinoma without prior systemic or radiation treatment. These oral cavity squamous cell carcinomas were HPV-negative and locally advanced. With regard to this clone: The antigen remains undetermined.

Sequencing used immunoSEQ multiplex PCR; TCRdb keeps in-frame clones, though not all of them. The table shows 9,400 or so clones, with about 66% occurring only once. Study findings and constraints: Treg/Th17 ratio rose with pretreatment blood and fell with post-treatment tumor TCRbeta clonality.

Germline trimming cut 5 bases from V and 0 bases from J; bases unmatched to any gene: 12. The CDR3 is 18 residues long. Germline V gene data show CDR1 as SEHNR and CDR2 as FQNEAQ (reference sequence). This TCR was sampled from a person aged 40 to 85 with oral cavity squamous cell carcinoma. The chain uses TRBV7-9 and TRBJ1-1; TRBD1 aligns across 10 bases. This specimen consisted of tumor tissue, obtained before nivolumab (anti-PD-1) treatment. In DNA form, the CDR3 reads TGTGCCAGCAGCGCGGACGATTGGACAGGGGGGGTGAACACTGAAGCTTTCTTT. It yields the protein CASSADDWTGGVNTEAFF.